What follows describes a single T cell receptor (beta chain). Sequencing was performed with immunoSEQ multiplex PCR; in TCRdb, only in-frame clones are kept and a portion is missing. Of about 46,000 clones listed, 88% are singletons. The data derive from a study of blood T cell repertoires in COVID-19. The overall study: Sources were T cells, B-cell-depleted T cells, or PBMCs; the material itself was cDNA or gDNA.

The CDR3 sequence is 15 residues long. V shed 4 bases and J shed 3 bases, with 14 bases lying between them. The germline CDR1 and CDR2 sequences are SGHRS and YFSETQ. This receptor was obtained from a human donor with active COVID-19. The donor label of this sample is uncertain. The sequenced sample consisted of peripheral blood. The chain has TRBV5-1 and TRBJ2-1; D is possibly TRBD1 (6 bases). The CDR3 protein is CASSINRVDYNEQFF. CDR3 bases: TGCGCCAGCAGCATAAACAGGGTAGACTACAATGAGCAGTTCTTC.